These 19 T cell receptor beta chains came from one sample sequenced in a study of T cell responses to AZD1222 COVID-19 vaccine. Produced via immunoSEQ multiplex PCR; TCRdb's table is partial and in-frame only. The repertoire holds 130,000 to 150,000 clones, with just over 90% as singletons. This specimen consisted of peripheral blood, obtained on day 0 of MenACWY control vaccination. The source is an adult in good health.

The chain has TRBV9 and TRBJ1-4; 9 positions agree with TRBD1. The germline V gene encodes CDR1 SGDLS and CDR2 YYNGEE. This CDR3 is built from 14 residues. V shed 4 bases, J shed 8 bases, and the junction held 6 bases outside the gene matches. This chain's CDR3 is CASSSDRGGEKLFF. The CDR3 nucleotides are TGTGCCAGCAGCTCGGACAGGGGAGGCGAAAAACTGTTTTTT. Using reference TRBV9 and TRBJ1-4 for the parts outside the CDR3, the full variable domain is DSGVTQTPKHLITATGQRVTLRCSPRSGDLSVYWYQQSLDQGLQFLIQYYNGEERAKGNILERFSAQQFPDLHSELNLSSLELGDSALYFCASSSDRGGEKLFFGSGTQLSVL.

The V gene is TRBV25-1, the J gene TRBJ1-2, with D possibly matching TRBD1 (5 bases). There are 14 residues in the CDR3. The germline V gene encodes CDR1 MGHDK and CDR2 SYGVNS. The ends were cut back, 6 bases at V and 6 bases at J, with 17 bases in the middle. The CDR3 is CASRAGTAGNGYTF. The CDR3 coding sequence is TGTGCCAGCAGAGCGGGGACCGCAGGAAATGGCTACACCTTC.

The sample holds one count of this clone. The gene calls are TRBV28 and TRBJ2-1, with 10 bases matching TRBD2. Trimming removed 3 bases from V and 8 bases from J; junction bases left unmatched: 7. CDR1 is MDHEN, CDR2 SYDVKM, per germline. The CDR3 consists of 15 residues. The CDR3 sequence is CASSFVAGGRDEQFF. In nucleotides, the CDR3 is TGTGCCAGCAGTTTTGTAGCGGGAGGAAGAGATGAGCAGTTCTTC.

The V and J genes are TRBV5-5 and TRBJ2-7; 12 bases align to TRBD2. The junction had 6 bases not matched to a gene; V was cut back by 4 bases and J by 4 bases. Germline V gives CDR1 SGHKS, CDR2 YYEKEE (reference sequence). This CDR3 contains 15 residues. The CDR3 DNA reads as TGTGCCAGCAGCCCCCTAGCGGGAGGGTTATACGAGCAGTACTTC. It codes for CASSPLAGGLYEQYF.

The genes are TRBV6-6 and TRBJ1-5, with 8 nucleotides matching TRBD1. V shed 2 bases and J 6 bases; nucleotides not matched to a gene: 6. Looked up from germline, CDR1 is MNHNY and CDR2 is SVGAGI (reference sequence). The CDR3 totals 15 residues. The CDR3 sequence is CASSYGQGAGQPQHF. The DNA of the CDR3 is TGTGCCAGCAGTTACGGGCAGGGGGCAGGTCAGCCCCAGCATTTT.

The V call is TRBV11-2, the J call TRBJ2-2; 8 nucleotides agree with TRBD1. Germline V gene lookup returns CDR1 SGHAT and CDR2 FQNNGV. Trimming removed 5 bases from V and 8 bases from J; junction bases left unmatched: 10. This CDR3 is 15 amino acids long. The CDR3 DNA sequence: TGTGCCAGCAGCCCCGACAGGGGAAGGGCGGGGGAGCTGTTTTTT. This sequence encodes CASSPDRGRAGELFF.

CDR3 loop: CASSPRVGGSPLHF. Here the CDR3 DNA reads TGTGCCAGCAGCCCCAGGGTAGGAGGTTCACCCCTCCACTTT. The chain couples TRBV3-1 (or the pseudogene TRBV3-2) to TRBJ1-6, with TRBD1 as a possible D gene (5 bases). The CDR3 loop spans 14 amino acids. CDR1 is LGHDT and CDR2 is YNNKEL in the germline V gene (reference sequence). V was cut by 4 bases and J by 9 bases, with 13 bases left in between.

CDR3 bases: TGCAGTGCTGGACACACTGAAGCTTTCTTT. Translation gives CSAGHTEAFF. V is TRBV20-1 and J is TRBJ1-1; D uncertain. CDR3 length equals 10 residues. From germline, CDR1 is DFQATT and CDR2 SNEGSKA (reference sequence). V dropped 5 bases and J dropped 3 bases, with 4 bases sitting between them.

The CDR3 reads CSVDVKIETQYF. The CDR3 DNA reads as TGCAGCGTTGACGTGAAGATAGAGACCCAGTACTTC. The rearrangement uses TRBV29-1 and TRBJ2-5; the D is unclear. Germline CDR1 and CDR2: SQVTM and ANQGSEA. This CDR3 region has 12 residues. Trimming removed 3 bases from V and 4 bases from J, with 9 bases in between.

This clone was picked up one time. The chain combines TRBV19 with TRBJ1-1; no clear D. Germline assignment: CDR1 LNHDA and CDR2 SQIVND (reference sequence). V lost 4 bases to trimming and J lost 5 bases, with 11 bases between them. The length of the CDR3 is 13 residues. The DNA for the CDR3 is TGTGCCAGTAGTACGATCCGAGGAACTGAAGCTTTCTTT. Translated: CASSTIRGTEAFF.

The chain combines TRBV6-5 with TRBJ2-7; D remains unclear. Germline V CDR1 and CDR2: MNHEY, SVGAGI. The CDR3 is 15 residues long. V gave up 5 bases and J gave up 0 bases, with 14 bases separating them. The CDR3 coding sequence is TGTGCCAGCAGTATCTGGACGTTAAGCTCCTACGAGCAGTACTTC. It yields the protein CASSIWTLSSYEQYF.

The chain uses TRBV6-1 and TRBJ2-1, with a tentative D call TRBD1 (5 bases). V lost 2 bases and J lost 7, with 18 bases in between. The CDR3 has 16 amino acids. Germline V CDR1 and CDR2: MNHNS, SASEGT. The CDR3 loop is CASSEPLRQSDNEQFF. DNA of the CDR3: TGTGCCAGCAGTGAACCTTTGAGACAGTCAGATAATGAGCAGTTCTTC.

The chain links TRBV6-1 to TRBJ2-7; D gene unclear. The V end lost 3 bases, the J end lost 0 bases, and 6 bases lay between the germline ends. This CDR3 comprises 13 residues. CDR1 and CDR2 from the germline V gene are MNHNS and SASEGT. The chain's CDR3 is CASSEGTSYEQYF. The CDR3 DNA is TGTGCCAGCAGTGAGGGCACCTCCTACGAGCAGTACTTC.

The chain links TRBV5-1 to TRBJ1-6; 7 bases fit TRBD1. The junction had 9 bases not matched to a gene; V was cut back by 2 bases and J by 4 bases. CDR1 is SGHRS, CDR2 YFSETQ, per germline. The length of the CDR3 is 17 residues. CDR3 in DNA: TGCGCCAGCAGCTTCATGGGACAGAGATTTTATAATTCACCCCTCCACTTT. Its protein product is CASSFMGQRFYNSPLHF.

The rearrangement uses TRBV7-9 and TRBJ1-1; D gene uncertain. This CDR3 region has 18 residues. V lost 5 bases and J lost 0, with 22 bases in between. Germline V gene sequence: CDR1 SEHNR, CDR2 FQNEAQ (reference sequence). CDR3 in DNA: TGTGCCAGCAGCCGCCTACGTCCGACCGAGCATTTGAACACTGAAGCTTTCTTT. Protein sequence: CASSRLRPTEHLNTEAFF. Full variable domain (rest looked up from reference TRBV7-9 and TRBJ1-1): DTGVSQNPRHKITKRGQNVTFRCDPISEHNRLYWYRQTLGQGPEFLTYFQNEAQLEKSRLLSDRFSAERPKGSFSTLEIQRTEQGDSAMYLCASSRLRPTEHLNTEAFFGQGTRLTVV.

V gene TRBV7-9 combines with J gene TRBJ1-1; D is unclear. This CDR3 is 12 amino acids long. With 1 base removed from V and 11 bases from J, the gap between germline ends came to 11 bases. Germline V gives CDR1 SEHNR, CDR2 FQNEAQ (reference sequence). The chain's CDR3 is CASSLVAGRAFF. For the CDR3, the DNA is TGTGCCAGCAGCTTAGTAGCCGGTCGGGCTTTCTTT.

In DNA, the CDR3 is TGTGCCAGCAGCCAATCAGGGCTTCCTTGGGAGACCCAGTACTTC. This codes for CASSQSGLPWETQYF. The chain uses TRBV3-1 (or the pseudogene TRBV3-2) and TRBJ2-5; possible D gene TRBD1, 5 bases. Trimming removed 2 bases at V and 5 bases at J, with 15 bases between. CDR1 is LGHDT and CDR2 is YNNKEL in the germline V gene (reference sequence). This CDR3 has 15 amino acids.

The rearrangement uses TRBV5-1 and TRBJ2-2; 9 nucleotides agree with TRBD1. The V gene end was trimmed by 3 bases and the J gene end by 7 bases; junction bases not matched to a gene: 7. Per the germline V gene, CDR1 is SGHRS and CDR2 is YFSETQ. The CDR3 is 15 amino acids. The CDR3 DNA reads TGCGCCAGCAGCTATAGACAGGGGGGAAACGGGGAGCTGTTTTTT. The encoded protein is CASSYRQGGNGELFF.

This chain links TRBV19 with TRBJ2-7, with D possibly being TRBD2 (6 bases). Germline CDR1 is LNHDA and CDR2 is SQIVND (reference sequence). The CDR3 runs to 13 residues. The V end lost 5 bases, the J end lost 5 bases, and 13 bases lay between the germline ends. The CDR3 sequence: CASSPGRRNEQYF. In DNA, the CDR3 is TGTGCCAGTAGTCCAGGGAGGCGCAACGAGCAGTACTTC.